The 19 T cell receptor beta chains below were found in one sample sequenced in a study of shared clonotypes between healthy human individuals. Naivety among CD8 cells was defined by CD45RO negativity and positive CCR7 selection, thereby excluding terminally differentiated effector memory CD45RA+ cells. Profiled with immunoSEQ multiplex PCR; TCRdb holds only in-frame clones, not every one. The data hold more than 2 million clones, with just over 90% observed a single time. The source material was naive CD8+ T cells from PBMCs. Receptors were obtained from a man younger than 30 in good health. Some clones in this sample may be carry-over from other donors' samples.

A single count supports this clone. CDR3 in DNA: TGTGCCAGTAGTATGGAGCGGTATGGCACAGATACGCAGTATTTT. Amino acids: CASSMERYGTDTQYF. The V call is TRBV19, the J call TRBJ2-3, with D possibly TRBD2 on 5 matching bases. The V end lost 3 bases, the J end lost 1 base, and 11 bases lay between the germline ends. CDR3 size: 15 residues. In germline, CDR1 is LNHDA, CDR2 SQIVND (reference sequence).

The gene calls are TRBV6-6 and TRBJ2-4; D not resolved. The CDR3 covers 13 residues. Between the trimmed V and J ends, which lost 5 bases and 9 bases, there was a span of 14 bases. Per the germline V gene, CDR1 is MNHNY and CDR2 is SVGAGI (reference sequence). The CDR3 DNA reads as TGTGCCAGCAGTGCTCAAAGGGTCGGCATTCAGTACTTC. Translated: CASSAQRVGIQYF.

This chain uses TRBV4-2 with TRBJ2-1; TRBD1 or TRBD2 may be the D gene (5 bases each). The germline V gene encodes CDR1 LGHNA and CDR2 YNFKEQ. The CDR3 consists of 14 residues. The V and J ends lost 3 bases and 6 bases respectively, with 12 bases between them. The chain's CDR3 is CASSHRGVGNEQFF. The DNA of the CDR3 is TGTGCCAGCAGCCACCGAGGGGTAGGCAATGAGCAGTTCTTC.

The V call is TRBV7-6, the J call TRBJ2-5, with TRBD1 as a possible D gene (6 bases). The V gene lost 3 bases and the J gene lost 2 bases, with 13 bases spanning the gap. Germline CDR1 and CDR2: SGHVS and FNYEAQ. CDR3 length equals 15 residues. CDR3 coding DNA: TGTGCCAGCAGCTTTGACAGGAGTTCACAAGAGACCCAGTACTTC. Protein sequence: CASSFDRSSQETQYF.

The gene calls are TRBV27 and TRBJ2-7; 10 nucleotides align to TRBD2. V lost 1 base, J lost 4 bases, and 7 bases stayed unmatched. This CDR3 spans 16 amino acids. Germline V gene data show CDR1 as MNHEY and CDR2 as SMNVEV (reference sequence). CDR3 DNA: TGTGCCAGCAGTTTATTACTGAGGACTAGCGGTTACGAGCAGTACTTC. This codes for CASSLLLRTSGYEQYF.

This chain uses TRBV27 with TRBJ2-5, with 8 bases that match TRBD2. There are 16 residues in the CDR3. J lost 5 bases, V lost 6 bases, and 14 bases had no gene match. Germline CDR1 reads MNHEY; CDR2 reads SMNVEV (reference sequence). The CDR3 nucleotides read TGTGCCAGCAGCCTGCTCTCCGGGGGGGGTGGTGAGACCCAGTACTTC. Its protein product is CASSLLSGGGGETQYF.

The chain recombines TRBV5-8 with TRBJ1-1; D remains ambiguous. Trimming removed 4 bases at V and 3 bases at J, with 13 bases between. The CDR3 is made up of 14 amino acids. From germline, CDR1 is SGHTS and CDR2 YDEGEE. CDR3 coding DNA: TGTGCCAGCAGCAAACGGCAGCGCGACACTGAAGCTTTCTTT. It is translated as CASSKRQRDTEAFF.

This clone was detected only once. CDR3 in amino acids: CASSVEGPITGELFF. For the CDR3, the DNA is TGTGCCAGCAGCGTGGAGGGACCGATCACCGGGGAGCTGTTTTTT. The rearrangement uses TRBV9 and TRBJ2-2, with D perhaps TRBD2 (6 bases). V lost 2 bases to trimming and J lost 4 bases, with 12 bases between them. The CDR3 covers 15 residues. Germline values: CDR1 SGDLS, CDR2 YYNGEE. Together with reference TRBV9 and TRBJ2-2, the CDR3 gives the full variable domain: DSGVTQTPKHLITATGQRVTLRCSPRSGDLSVYWYQQSLDQGLQFLIQYYNGEERAKGNILERFSAQQFPDLHSELNLSSLELGDSALYFCASSVEGPITGELFFGEGSRLTVL.

The CDR3 here is CSGDIRGTGELFF. The CDR3 DNA reads as TGCAGCGGAGATATACGGGGCACCGGGGAGCTGTTTTTT. The J gene is TRBJ2-2, the V gene TRBV29-1; tentative D call: TRBD2 (5 bases). Trimming stripped 7 bases from V and 4 bases from J, with 13 bases between. Germline CDR1 reads SQVTM; CDR2 reads ANQGSEA. CDR3 length: 13 amino acids.

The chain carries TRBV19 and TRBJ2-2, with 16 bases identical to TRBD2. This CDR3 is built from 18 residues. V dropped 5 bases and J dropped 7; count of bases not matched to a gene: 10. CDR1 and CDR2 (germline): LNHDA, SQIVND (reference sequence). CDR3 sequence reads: CASSVGTSGRVPHGELFF. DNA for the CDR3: TGTGCCAGTAGTGTCGGGACTAGCGGGAGGGTCCCCCACGGGGAGCTGTTTTTT.

The CDR3 coding sequence is TGTGCCAGCAGAATTGAAAGTTCCTACGAGCAGTACTTC. It specifies CASRIESSYEQYF. V and J are TRBV7-2 and TRBJ2-7; D call uncertain. The germline V gene has CDR1 SGHTA and CDR2 FQGNSA. The CDR3 spans 13 residues. V was trimmed by 6 bases and J by 1 base, leaving 10 bases between them.

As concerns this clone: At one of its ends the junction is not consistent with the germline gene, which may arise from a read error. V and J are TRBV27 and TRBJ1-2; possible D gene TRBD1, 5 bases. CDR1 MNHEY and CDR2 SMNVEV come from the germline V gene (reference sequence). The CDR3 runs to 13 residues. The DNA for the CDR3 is TGTGGCAGCGGGAGGGGCCGGTTCGATGGCTACACCTTC. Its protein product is CGSGRGRFDGYTF.

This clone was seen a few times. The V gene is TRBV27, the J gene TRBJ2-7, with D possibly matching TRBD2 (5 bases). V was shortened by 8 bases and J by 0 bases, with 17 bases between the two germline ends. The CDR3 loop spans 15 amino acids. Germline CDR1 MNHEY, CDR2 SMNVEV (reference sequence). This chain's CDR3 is CASHRGPVASYEQYF. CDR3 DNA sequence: TGTGCCAGCCATCGGGGTCCCGTAGCCTCCTACGAGCAGTACTTC.

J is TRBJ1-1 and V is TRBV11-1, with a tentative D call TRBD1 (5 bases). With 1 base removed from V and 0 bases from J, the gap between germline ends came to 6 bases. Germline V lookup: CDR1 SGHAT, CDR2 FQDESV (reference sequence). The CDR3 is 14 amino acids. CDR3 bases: TGTGCCAGCAGCTTAGTCAGGGTGAACACTGAAGCTTTCTTT. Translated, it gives CASSLVRVNTEAFF.

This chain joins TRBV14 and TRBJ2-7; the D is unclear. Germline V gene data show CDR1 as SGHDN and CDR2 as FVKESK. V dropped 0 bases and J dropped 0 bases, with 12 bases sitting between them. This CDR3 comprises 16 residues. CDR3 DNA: TGTGCCAGCAGCCAAGATCCGGCGGTATCCTCCTACGAGCAGTACTTC. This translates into CASSQDPAVSSYEQYF.

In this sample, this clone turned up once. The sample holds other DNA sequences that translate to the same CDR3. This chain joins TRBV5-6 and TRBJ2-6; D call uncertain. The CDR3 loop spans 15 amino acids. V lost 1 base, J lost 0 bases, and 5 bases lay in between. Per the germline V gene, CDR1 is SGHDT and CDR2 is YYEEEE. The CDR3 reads CASSLWGSGANVLTF. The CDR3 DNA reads TGTGCCAGCAGCTTGTGGGGCTCTGGGGCCAACGTCCTGACTTTC.

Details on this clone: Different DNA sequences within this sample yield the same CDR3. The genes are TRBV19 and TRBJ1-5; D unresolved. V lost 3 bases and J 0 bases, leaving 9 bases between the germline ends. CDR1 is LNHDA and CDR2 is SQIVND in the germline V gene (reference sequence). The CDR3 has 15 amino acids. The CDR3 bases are TGTGCCAGTAGTATCGGCCCTTATAGCAATCAGCCCCAGCATTTT. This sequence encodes CASSIGPYSNQPQHF. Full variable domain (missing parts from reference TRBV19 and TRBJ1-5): DGGITQSPKYLFRKEGQNVTLSCEQNLNHDAMYWYRQDPGQGLRLIYYSQIVNDFQKGDIAEGYSVSREKKESFPLTVTSAQKNPTAFYLCASSIGPYSNQPQHFGDGTRLSIL.

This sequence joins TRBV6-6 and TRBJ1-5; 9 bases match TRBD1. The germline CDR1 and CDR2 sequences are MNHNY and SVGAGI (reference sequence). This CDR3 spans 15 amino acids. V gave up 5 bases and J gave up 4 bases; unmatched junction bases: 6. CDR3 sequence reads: CASSPGTGSNQPQHF. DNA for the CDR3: TGTGCCAGCAGTCCCGGGACAGGGTCAAATCAGCCCCAGCATTTT.

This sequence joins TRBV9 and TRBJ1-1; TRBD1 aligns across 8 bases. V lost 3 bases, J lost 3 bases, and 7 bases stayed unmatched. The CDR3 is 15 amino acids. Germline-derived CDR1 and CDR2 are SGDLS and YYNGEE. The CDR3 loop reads CASSGFTGGDTEAFF. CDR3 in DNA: TGTGCCAGCAGCGGTTTCACAGGGGGGGACACTGAAGCTTTCTTT.